The entry below describes one T cell receptor beta chain. This clone appeared a single time. Its antigen target is currently unknown. Base qualities are not provided; no much larger clone lies one nucleotide away. Including the terminal cysteine and phenylalanine, the CDR3 comprises 12 residues. Solely the CDR3 DNA is kept, with 36 bases framed from the first base. CDR1 and CDR2 (SGHNT, YENEEA) derive from the germline V gene. V ends up 5 bases short and J 6 bases short, with an unmatched junction base count of 3. This specimen belongs to a study of T cell changes during pregnancy in multiple sclerosis (dated 2019 in TCRdb). In the study overall: The study looked at changes in the T cell repertoire across pregnancy in women with multiple sclerosis.

Library preparation was by the immunoSEQ multiplex PCR assay. In TCRdb, the immuneACCESS table is reduced to in-frame sequences with V and J assigned. These tables do not hold every clone; where another copy was compared, an unresolved V gene accounts for under half, and the others remain unexplained. The sample table records under 85,000 clones; about 90% of these occur just once. The ten largest clones capture less than 0.6% of the sample. This receptor chain uses TRBV11-3 and TRBJ2-7; 8 middle bases align to TRBD1. Specimen: CD4+ T cells from peripheral blood mononuclear cells, collected in the second trimester of pregnancy. This clonotype originated in a female donor with multiple sclerosis, enrolled in a pregnancy study. The CDR3 protein sequence reads: CASSPTGVEQYF. The sequenced DNA is TGTGCCAGCAGCCCGACAGGGGTCGAGCAGTACTTC.